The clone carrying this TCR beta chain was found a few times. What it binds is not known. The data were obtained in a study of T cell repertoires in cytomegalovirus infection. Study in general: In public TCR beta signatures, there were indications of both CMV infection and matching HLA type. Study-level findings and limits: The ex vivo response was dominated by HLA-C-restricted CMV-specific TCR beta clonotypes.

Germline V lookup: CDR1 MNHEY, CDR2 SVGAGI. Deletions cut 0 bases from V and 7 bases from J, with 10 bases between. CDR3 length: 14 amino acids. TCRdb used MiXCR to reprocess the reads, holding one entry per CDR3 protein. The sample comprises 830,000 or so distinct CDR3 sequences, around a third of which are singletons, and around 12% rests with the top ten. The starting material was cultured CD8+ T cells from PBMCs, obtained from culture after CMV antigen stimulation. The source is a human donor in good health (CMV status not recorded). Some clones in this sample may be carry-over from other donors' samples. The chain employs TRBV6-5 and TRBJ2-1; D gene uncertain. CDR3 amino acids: CASSYSSPTNEQFF. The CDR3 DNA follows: TGTGCCAGCAGTTACTCGAGTCCGACGAATGAGCAGTTCTTC.